The TCR beta chain described here comes from a study of T cells in Graves' hyperthyroidism and ophthalmopathy (dated 2019 in TCRdb). A note on the overall study: Peripheral blood was sampled at the time of initial diagnosis, prior to any treatment. To identify distinguishing TCR V-J signatures, a discovery cohort of some 100 patients was used, comprising 43 with Graves' ophthalmopathy and some 60 with stable Graves' hyperthyroidism. Prospective prediction of ophthalmopathy was tested in an independent validation cohort of 18 to 20 hyperthyroidism patients and 15 to 17 patients who later progressed to ophthalmopathy. The 75 to 100 discovery patients were divided at random into training and test sets in a 7:3 ratio. In about 6 Graves' hyperthyroidism patients, the study also compared T-cell repertoires from thyroid tissue with T-cell repertoires from blood. Once sampling was done, hyperthyroidism patients were given methimazole at a starting dose of 30 mg daily, whereas ophthalmopathy patients were given high-dose intravenous methylprednisolone. TCR Vbeta CDR3 sequencing of 120 to 150 peripheral blood samples (under 45 ophthalmopathy, some 75 hyperthyroidism and roughly 17 progressor patients) is reported in the paper.

TCR beta CDR3 regions were amplified from RNA transcripts. The first round of RT-PCR for the TCR CDR3 was performed with the HTBI primer set and the Qiagen OneStep RT-PCR kit. The libraries were constructed in a second round of multiplex PCR and then size-selected and purified. Paired-end sequencing of the libraries was performed with 100 bp reads on an Illumina HiSeq2000. Per the authors' processing: SOAPnuke was used to process the raw data, with reads discarded if the reads contained adapters or uncalled bases, had a mean Phred below 15, or lacked an exact constant-primer or identifier match. High-quality paired reads were merged using COPE v1.2.5, and each unique nucleotide sequence was defined as a clonotype. Clonotypes were aligned to IMGT TRBV, TRBD and TRBJ reference segments using MiTCR v1.1. The analysis included only V-J combinations with a frequency above 0.0001, which together covered approximately 99% of the repertoires. The TCS score was defined as the ratio of F50 (clonal expansion) to E x V (chaos), calculated using BLOSUM62-based TCRdist between CDR3 peptides within each V-J. Welch's t-statistics and random forest reduced 500 to 550 V-J features to roughly 13, which were used in a naive Bayes classifier (R e1071). TCRdb redid the processing of the public reads, applying fastp at Q25 and MiXCR, and retained in-frame beta chains. Records with the same CDR3 protein are collapsed into one entry carrying the most frequent genes and DNA. What appears here as the V and J calls and clone size reflects TCRdb's work, not the paper's. This sample gives a few hundred thousand distinct CDR3 sequences in total; around 13% of them show up just once. 30% to 40% of the sample belongs to the ten largest clones.

This clonotype has just a few counts. The specificity of this receptor is unknown. It has no much larger one-base neighbor in the sample; base qualities were not kept. Ophthalmopathy patients had moderately to severely active disease, with a Clinical Activity Score of 3 or more, a NOSPECS grade of 4 or more, and a disease duration of less than 3 months. Patients with uncontrolled infections, other autoimmune diseases, pregnancy or lactation were excluded. Diagnoses were based on clinical symptoms, serum thyroxine and TRAb, thyroid ultrasound and orbital computed tomography. PBMCs were separated from roughly 9.3 ml of fresh peripheral blood using Ficoll-Paque density gradient centrifugation. Total RNA was extracted using Trizol reagent, and RNA quality was assessed on an Agilent 2100 Bioanalyzer. Looking up the germline V gene (reference sequence) yields CDR1 LNHDA and CDR2 SQIVND. The trim is 1 base for V and 3 bases for J, with a gap of 10 bases between the germline ends. Including the terminal cysteine and phenylalanine, the CDR3 comprises 15 residues. CDR3 DNA is the only sequence kept; it has 45 bases, read in frame from the first base.

The study at large found these results: Blood samples also contained most of the expanded thyroid clonotypes (frequency above 0.001), which suggests that blood repertoires may reflect thyroid immune responses. A 13 V-J signature model separated ophthalmopathy from stable hyperthyroidism, with around 90% sensitivity and 81.08% specificity in cross-validation and 80%/75% in testing. In validation, progression to ophthalmopathy was predicted by the model with 70.59% sensitivity and 72.22% specificity, a median of approximately 6.5 months before onset. Sample size was not statistically predetermined, and investigators were not blinded to group allocation.

The sequence links TRBV19 to TRBJ1-5; 6 matching bases give a weak D call of TRBD1. Sequences were obtained from blood. This TCR derives from a woman in her 40s with Graves' ophthalmopathy. The CDR3 here reads CASSIGGQYNQPQHF. The nucleotide sequence is given as TGTGCCAGTAGTATAGGTGGACAGTACAATCAGCCCCAGCATTTT.